This is a list of T cell receptor beta chains from one sample in a study of blood T cell repertoires in COVID-19. The table came from immunoSEQ multiplex PCR; TCRdb's copy has only in-frame clones and leaves some out. The table records around 250,000 clones, over 80% of them present only once. The specimen sequenced was PBMCs or T cells enriched from blood (not recorded which). These receptors originate from a human donor in a cohort exposed to, infected with or recovered from COVID-19 (not recorded which). The donor label of this sample is uncertain. Both conserved end residues are part of each CDR3. The D gene is left open where the match is weak. A row's size may be missing; if present it is once, few, many or a size class.

v_call	clone_size	j_call	d_call	cdr3_nt	cdr3_aa
TRBV15	.	TRBJ2-1	TRBD2	TGTGCCACCAGCAGAGGGGTTCTAGCGGCGGCCGGTAATGAGCAGTTCTTC	CATSRGVLAAAGNEQFF
TRBV6-5	.	TRBJ2-2	.	TGTGCCAGCAGTCTTACGACAGGAAACACCGGGGAGCTGTTTTTT	CASSLTTGNTGELFF
TRBV19	.	TRBJ1-1	TRBD1	TGTGCCAGTACTATCACAGGGGGCGCGAACACTGAAGCTTTCTTT	CASTITGGANTEAFF
TRBV6-5	.	TRBJ1-1	.	TGTGCCAGCAGCAGTCCGCCGGGACATGGAGCTTTCTTT	CASSSPPGHGAFF
TRBV7-9	.	TRBJ1-2	TRBD1	TGTGCCAGCAGCTTAACAGGGGACAGGGACTATGGCTACACCTTC	CASSLTGDRDYGYTF
TRBV7-8	.	TRBJ2-2	.	TGTGCCAGCAGCTTCGCGAGCCGGAGCGGGGAGCTGTTTTTT	CASSFASRSGELFF
TRBV15	.	TRBJ1-5	.	TGTGCCACCACGGTCCATAGCAATCAGCCCCAGCATTTT	CATTVHSNQPQHF
TRBV7-9	once	TRBJ1-2	TRBD1	TGTGCCAGCAGCCCTGGGACAGGGAAAGGCTACACCTTC	CASSPGTGKGYTF
TRBV2	.	TRBJ2-7	.	TGTGCCAGCACCGGACAGTTCCACTCCTACGAGCAGTACTTC	CASTGQFHSYEQYF
TRBV13	once	TRBJ1-2	.	TGTGCCAGCAGCTTATCGTGGGCGGGGGCGGAGGGCTACACCTTC	CASSLSWAGAEGYTF
TRBV30	.	TRBJ1-6	.	TGTGCCTGGAGTGCCTCACGGGTCCTATCCCTCTCCTATAATTCACCCCTCCACTTT	CAWSASRVLSLSYNSPLHF
TRBV5-1	.	TRBJ2-2	TRBD2	TGCGCCAGCAGCGATCAGGGAGGGGCGAGGGAGCTGTTTTTT	CASSDQGGARELFF
TRBV11-2	.	TRBJ1-2	.	TGTGCCAGCAGCCCCCGACCCCCGAGGGCCTATGGCTACACCTTC	CASSPRPPRAYGYTF
TRBV2	.	TRBJ2-7	.	TGTGCCAGCAGTGAAGTTGACAGTGGACCCTACGAGCAGTACTTC	CASSEVDSGPYEQYF
TRBV4-3	.	TRBJ2-3	.	TGCGCCAGCAGCCCACTGCCCACAGATACGCAGTATTTT	CASSPLPTDTQYF
TRBV5-4	.	TRBJ2-1	TRBD1	TGTGCCAGCAGCCTACCTAAGTTGGGACAGGGGTTCAATGAGCAGTTCTTC	CASSLPKLGQGFNEQFF
TRBV9	.	TRBJ1-1	TRBD1	TGTGCCAGCAGCGCAGGGGGGACCACTGAAGCTTTCTTT	CASSAGGTTEAFF
TRBV5-6	.	TRBJ2-1	TRBD1	TGTGCCAGCAGCTGGGGGACAGGGTCCTACAATGAGCAGTTCTTC	CASSWGTGSYNEQFF
TRBV3-1/TRBV3-2	.	TRBJ1-2	.	TGTGCCAGCAGCCAAGGCCCGACTACCGAACCTTATGGCTACACCTTC	CASSQGPTTEPYGYTF
TRBV2	.	TRBJ2-7	.	TGTGCCAGCAGAAACCCCCTCCTGGGACAGCGTGGAGGGAGGTTTTCTTTC	CASRNPLLGQRGGRFSF
TRBV11-3	.	TRBJ2-2	.	TGTGCCAGCAGCTTAGTCGGAGGGAACGCCGGGGAGCTGTTTTTT	CASSLVGGNAGELFF
TRBV30	.	TRBJ1-2	.	TGTGCCTGGAGTGTTACAGGGAATGGCTACACCTTC	CAWSVTGNGYTF
TRBV11-2	once	TRBJ2-5	TRBD2	TGTGCCAGCAGCCCCGGGCCGGGGGGACGAGAGACCCAGTACTTC	CASSPGPGGRETQYF